This TCR beta chain is drawn from a study of blood T cell repertoires in COVID-19. Across the study: T cells, B-cell-depleted T cells, or PBMCs supplied cDNA or gDNA.

The data were produced by immunoSEQ multiplex PCR, yet TCRdb's version contains in-frame clones alone and is incomplete. This sample yields over 120,000 clones, of which roughly three quarters are seen a single time; 1.5% to 2.5% belongs to the top ten. V was shortened by 2 bases and J by 3 bases, with 10 bases between the two germline ends. The CDR3 is 14 amino acids. Germline loops: CDR1 MNHEY, CDR2 SMNVEV (reference sequence). The sample was peripheral blood. V is TRBV27 and J is TRBJ1-2; D is perhaps TRBD1 (5 bases). The sequence was obtained from a woman aged 60 to 75 with acute or convalescent COVID-19. The CDR3 DNA reads TGTGCCAGCAGTTTAGCGGCAGGGCACTATGGCTACACCTTC. This translates into CASSLAAGHYGYTF.